The sample holds a few counts of the clone carrying this TCR beta chain. The sample, 7.5 to 10 milliliters of peripheral blood, was drawn from each donor. Sample-barcoded 5' priming and a J-beta primer mix drove a second PCR of about 7 to 11 cycles. A single record per CDR3 protein comes from TCRdb applying MiXCR to the 5' RACE reads. The sample contains approximately 780,000 distinct CDR3 sequences, approximately 24% of which appear only once. The record originates from a study of blood T cells in healthy people across ages. CDR1 is LNHNV and CDR2 is YYDKDF in the germline V gene (reference sequence). The germline V and J ends were trimmed by 0 bases and 3 bases, with 12 bases remaining between them. There are 15 residues in the CDR3. The same data also contributed to another study, on T cells of mothers and their children. That source notes: Researchers put all of the extracted RNA into cDNA synthesis, using approximately 1.5 ug per 15 ul. In both related and unrelated pairs, TCR recombination output is shaped similarly by thymic selection.

Material for sequencing was blood. The TCR comes from a boy aged 5 to 17 in good health. The chain recombines TRBV15 with TRBJ2-7; D is undetermined. The CDR3 bases are TGTGCCACCAGCAGAGATTGGGCGACGATCTACGAGCAGTACTTC. This gives the protein CATSRDWATIYEQYF.